The following is a T cell receptor beta chain sequence with its context. The antigen is unknown. The sample is drawn from a study of OX40 agonist ivuxolimab in advanced cancers. Findings and limits, study-wide: Fewer expanded clones were found on average in CD4+ than in CD8+ T cells.

The table came from immunoSEQ multiplex PCR; TCRdb's copy has only in-frame clones and leaves some out. This sample has about 67,000 clones, with over 70% found just once. Per germline, CDR1 MGHRA and CDR2 YSYEKL. This CDR3 spans 12 amino acids. V lost 4 bases, J lost 5 bases, and 8 bases lay in between. The TCR originated in an adult with an advanced solid tumor such as melanoma, head and neck, liver or kidney cancer. The chain recombines TRBV4-1 with TRBJ1-1, with D unclear. The source was CD4+ or CD8+ T cells sorted from blood, collected in a trial of the OX40 agonist ivuxolimab. DNA of the CDR3: TGCGCCAGCAGCCCTGTTGGTACTGAAGCTTTCTTT. Protein sequence: CASSPVGTEAFF.